Below, 12 T cell receptor beta chains from the same sample are listed, as sequenced in a study of T-cell memory formation after mild COVID-19 (dated by TCRdb to the early 2020s). The receptor library was made with 5' RACE. Instrument on record: Illumina NovaSeq 6000. TCRdb trimmed the raw reads at Q25, called clones with MiXCR and kept productive beta chains. When rows share a CDR3 protein, they turn into one entry using the most common DNA and genes. The sample table holds about 190,000 distinct CDR3 sequences, of which over 20% were seen once. The top ten hold approximately 22% of the sample. The sequencing sample was made of PBMCs or a T cell subset sorted from them (not recorded which). Every receptor here comes from an adult woman who had mild COVID-19 (a few samples of this study predate the infection). The sample titles of this study are shuffled in the database, so cell type and time point are left out; the donor was told from shared clones.

The chain employs TRBV24-1 and TRBJ2-2; D not resolved. The CDR3 has 13 amino acids. In germline, CDR1 is KGHDR, CDR2 SFDVKD. V was trimmed by 4 bases and J by 1 base, leaving 3 bases between them. The CDR3 region is CATSDRNTGELFF. The CDR3 DNA reads TGTGCCACCAGTGACAGGAACACCGGGGAGCTGTTTTTT.

This clonotype has only a few counts. The rearrangement links TRBV12-3 or TRBV12-4 to TRBJ2-1; 8 positions match TRBD2. There are 14 residues in the CDR3. The ends lost 6 bases at V and 8 bases at J; junction bases unmatched: 9. CDR3 protein: CASSFPGGHYEQFF. For the CDR3, the DNA is TGTGCCAGCAGCTTTCCGGGGGGGCACTATGAGCAGTTCTTC.

V is TRBV7-3 and J is TRBJ2-7; 9 bases fit TRBD1. The J segment lost 5 bases and the V segment lost 5 bases, leaving 10 bases of the junction unmatched. CDR3 length equals 15 residues. Germline-derived CDR1 and CDR2 are SGHTA and FQGTGA. The DNA for the CDR3 is TGTGCCAGCAGCGCCTCCCCGGGACAGGGTGACGAGCAGTACTTC. Protein: CASSASPGQGDEQYF.

The chain uses TRBV29-1 and TRBJ1-5; TRBD1 matches at 11 bases. Germline CDR1 is SQVTM and CDR2 is ANQGSEA. This CDR3 is built from 15 residues. The V segment lost 4 bases and the J segment 4 bases; nucleotides outside the gene matches: 6. The CDR3 loop reads CSVGGTGGYNQPQHF. CDR3 sequence (DNA): TGCAGCGTTGGAGGGACAGGGGGGTATAATCAGCCCCAGCATTTT.

This clonotype appeared once. V usage is TRBV3-1 and J usage is TRBJ2-7, with D perhaps TRBD2 (5 bases). Trimming stripped 4 bases from V and 7 bases from J, with 20 bases between. The germline gives CDR1 LGHDT, CDR2 YNNKEL (reference sequence). The CDR3 totals 15 residues. Here the CDR3 DNA reads TGTGCCAGCAGCCCTGAGCTGGGAACTGAGGGAGAGCAGTACTTC. It encodes CASSPELGTEGEQYF.

Written as DNA, the CDR3 is TGCGCCAGCAGTGCCGGGACAGGGGGACTGAACACTGAAGCTTTCTTT. It codes for CASSAGTGGLNTEAFF. The rearrangement links TRBV4-1 to TRBJ1-1; 11 bases agree with TRBD1. Germline assignment: CDR1 MGHRA and CDR2 YSYEKL. The CDR3 has 16 residues. After removal of 6 bases from V and 0 bases from J, the junction contained 6 bases not matched to a gene.

The rearrangement uses TRBV29-1 and TRBJ2-1; no reliable D call. From germline, CDR1 is SQVTM and CDR2 ANQGSEA. The V and J ends lost 4 bases and 2 bases respectively, with 6 bases between them. The CDR3 spans 12 residues. The CDR3 bases are TGCAGCGTTGGCAGTCCCTACAATGAGCAGTTCTTC. Translating gives CSVGSPYNEQFF.

As concerns this clonotype: At one end the junction does not follow the germline gene, possibly because of a read error. The chain is built from TRBV6-6 and TRBJ2-2; possible D gene TRBD2, 5 bases. The germline V gene encodes CDR1 MNHNY and CDR2 SVGAGI (reference sequence). The CDR3 extends over 14 amino acids. The CDR3 region is CASSYSWGSGELFF. The CDR3 coding sequence is TGTGCCAGCAGTTACTCGTGGGGTTCCGGGGAACTGTTTTTT.

This clonotype was picked up many times. The chain employs TRBV6-5 and TRBJ2-7, with 8 bases fitting TRBD2. Trimming at V came to 5 bases and at J to 2 bases, leaving 5 bases not matched to a gene. CDR3 length: 14 amino acids. Germline lookup yields CDR1 MNHEY and CDR2 SVGAGI. CDR3 sequence reads: CASSRRGGPYEQYF. The CDR3, as DNA: TGTGCCAGCAGTAGACGGGGGGGACCCTACGAGCAGTACTTC.

This chain joins TRBV27 and TRBJ2-5; 11 nucleotides line up with TRBD2. Germline CDR1 reads MNHEY; CDR2 reads SMNVEV (reference sequence). The J segment lost 5 bases and the V segment lost 1 base, leaving 6 bases of the junction unmatched. There are 16 residues in the CDR3. CDR3 loop: CASSLLAGGIGETQYF. In DNA, the CDR3 is TGTGCCAGCAGTTTATTAGCGGGAGGGATTGGGGAGACCCAGTACTTC.

This clonotype was seen only a few times. The gene calls are TRBV24-1 and TRBJ2-1; D may be TRBD1 or TRBD2 (5 bases each). The CDR3 has 12 residues. Germline V gene data show CDR1 as KGHDR and CDR2 as SFDVKD. Deletions cut 7 bases from V and 9 bases from J, with 12 bases between. For the CDR3, the DNA is TGTGCCACCAGCCATGAGGGGTTTGAGCAGTTCTTC. Amino acid sequence: CATSHEGFEQFF.

The chain is built from TRBV12-3 or TRBV12-4 and TRBJ2-7; 7 bases match TRBD1. J was trimmed by 7 bases and V by 6 bases; bases with no gene match: 15. This CDR3 is built from 15 residues. The CDR3 sequence is CASRQSGTAVYEQYF. In DNA form, the CDR3 reads TGTGCCAGCAGGCAATCCGGGACAGCCGTTTATGAGCAGTACTTC.